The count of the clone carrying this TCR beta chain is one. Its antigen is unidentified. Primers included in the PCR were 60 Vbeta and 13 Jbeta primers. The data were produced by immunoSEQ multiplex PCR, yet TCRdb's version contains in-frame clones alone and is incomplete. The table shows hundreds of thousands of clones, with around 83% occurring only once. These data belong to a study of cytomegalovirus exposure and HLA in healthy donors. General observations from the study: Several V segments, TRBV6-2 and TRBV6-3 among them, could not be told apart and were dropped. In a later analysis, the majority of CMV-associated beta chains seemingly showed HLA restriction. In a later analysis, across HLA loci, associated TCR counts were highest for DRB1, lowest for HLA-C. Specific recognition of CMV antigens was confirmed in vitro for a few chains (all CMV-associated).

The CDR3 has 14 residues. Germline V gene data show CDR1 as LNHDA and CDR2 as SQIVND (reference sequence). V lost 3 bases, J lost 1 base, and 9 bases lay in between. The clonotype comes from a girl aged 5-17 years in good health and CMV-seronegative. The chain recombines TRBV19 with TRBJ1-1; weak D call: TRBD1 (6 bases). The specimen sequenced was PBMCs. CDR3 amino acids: CASSIDRTNTEAFF. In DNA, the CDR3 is TGTGCCAGTAGTATCGACAGGACGAACACTGAAGCTTTCTTT.